This TCR beta chain was observed in a study of cytomegalovirus exposure and HLA in healthy donors. Study-level results: A missense variant in DCLRE1C was later tied to TCR beta V- and J-gene trimming. Later analysis indicated greater clonal expansion among HLA-associated TCR beta chains than among equally common other chains. Segments of the TCR beta V type were, in most cases, productive about 87% or about 30% of the time in an earlier analysis.

CDR1 and CDR2 (germline): LNHDA, SQIVND (reference sequence). There are 14 residues in the CDR3. Of note for this clone: The target antigen is unknown.

Primers for the PCR totalled 60 Vbeta and 13 Jbeta. Original analysis: An analysis performed later counted 72 million or so unique TCR beta chains (roughly 11 million of them shared). The protocol was immunoSEQ multiplex PCR, while the TCRdb copy is restricted to in-frame clones and leaves out a portion. V, J and clone size were drawn from that table, and D and trimming were deduced from the DNA. The sample lists 100,000 to 120,000 clones; 76% were seen once. This TCR was sampled from a man aged 35-49 years in good health and CMV-seropositive. Sequenced material: PBMCs. V and J are TRBV19 and TRBJ2-5; no clear D gene. The DNA end favors TRBJ2-7, so the J call may be wrong. The CDR3 nucleotides read TGTGCCAGTAGTATAGATTATCAGTACTACGAGCAGTACTTC. Translating it yields CASSIDYQYYEQYF.